The next 30 T cell receptor beta chains were all read from a single sample in a study of T cell repertoires in cytomegalovirus infection. MiXCR was run by TCRdb on the reads, yielding one entry per CDR3 protein. The table has a few hundred thousand distinct CDR3 sequences, about 17% seen once; the top ten hold 9.5% to 15%. Sample: PBMCs. The source is a human donor in good health (CMV status not recorded). Some clones in this sample may be carry-over from other donors' samples.

This chain links TRBV20-1 with TRBJ2-3; the D gene is possibly TRBD2 (5 bases). V shed 0 bases and J shed 6 bases, with 10 bases lying between them. The CDR3 extends over 13 amino acids. The germline gives CDR1 DFQATT, CDR2 SNEGSKA (reference sequence). The CDR3 loop is CSARDPSGDTQYF. CDR3 sequence (DNA): TGCAGTGCTAGAGATCCCTCGGGGGATACGCAGTATTTT.

This clonotype was seen many times. The chain combines TRBV28 with TRBJ2-5; TRBD2 matches 7 bases. J was trimmed by 1 base and V by 5 bases; bases with no gene match: 7. Per germline, CDR1 MDHEN and CDR2 SYDVKM. The CDR3 has 15 residues. CDR3 nucleotides: TGTGCCAGCAGTGGGGGAGGGCCGGGCCAAGAGACCCAGTACTTC. Its translation is CASSGGGPGQETQYF.

V and J are TRBV20-1 and TRBJ1-5; no reliable D call. This CDR3 has 14 amino acids. Germline assignment: CDR1 DFQATT and CDR2 SNEGSKA (reference sequence). Trimming cost V 0 bases and J 5 bases, with 11 bases left between them. The DNA of the CDR3 is TGCAGTGCTAGAGATCCCTCATCCGATCAGCCCCAGCATTTT. Its protein is CSARDPSSDQPQHF.

The J gene is TRBJ1-6, the V gene TRBV5-1; 10 bases fit TRBD1. Germline V gene lookup returns CDR1 SGHRS and CDR2 YFSETQ. V trimming: 4 bases; J trimming: 8 bases; junction bases outside the gene matches: 3. The CDR3 covers 14 residues. The CDR3 region is CASSAGTGDSPLHF. The CDR3 DNA reads as TGCGCCAGCAGCGCCGGGACAGGGGATTCACCCCTCCACTTT.

Many counts were recorded for this clonotype. This chain joins TRBV18 and TRBJ2-3, with 10 bases identical to TRBD2. Germline V lookup: CDR1 KGHSH, CDR2 LQKENI. This CDR3 is built from 15 residues. The V gene end was trimmed by 3 bases and the J gene end by 3 bases; junction bases not matched to a gene: 3. The chain's CDR3 is CASSPAAGGTDTQYF. In nucleotides, the CDR3 is TGTGCCAGCTCACCGGCAGCGGGGGGGACAGATACGCAGTATTTT.

This clonotype has a count of ten or more. The rearrangement joins TRBV7-6 to TRBJ1-2; D unresolved. CDR3 size: 14 residues. V was shortened by 6 bases and J by 3 bases, with 14 bases between the two germline ends. CDR1 is SGHVS and CDR2 is FNYEAQ in the germline V gene. The CDR3 reads CASSPLPLYYGYTF. As DNA, the CDR3 is TGTGCCAGCAGTCCTCTCCCTCTTTACTATGGCTACACCTTC. Looking up the rest from reference TRBV7-6 and TRBJ1-2 gives the full variable domain: GAGVSQSPRYKVTKRGQDVALRCDPISGHVSLYWYRQALGQGPEFLTYFNYEAQQDKSGLPNDRFSAERPEGSISTLTIQRTEQRDSAMYRCASSPLPLYYGYTFGSGTRLTVV.

This clonotype occurred many times. The V call is TRBV7-2, the J call TRBJ1-4; unclear D gene. The CDR3 is 11 amino acids. V lost 3 bases, J lost 8 bases, and 4 bases lay in between. Germline assignment: CDR1 SGHTA and CDR2 FQGNSA. The CDR3 reads CASSLDEKLFF. In DNA form, the CDR3 reads TGTGCCAGCAGCTTGGACGAAAAACTGTTTTTT.

This clonotype was detected many times. The V and J genes are TRBV7-2 and TRBJ1-4, with 7 bases matching TRBD1. Germline values: CDR1 SGHTA, CDR2 FQGNSA. The CDR3 spans 15 residues. Trimming removed 2 bases from V and 7 bases from J; junction bases left unmatched: 7. The CDR3 is CASSLRGTAGEKLFF. CDR3 bases: TGTGCCAGCAGCTTAAGGGGGACAGCCGGTGAAAAACTGTTTTTT.

V gene TRBV6-6 combines with J gene TRBJ2-7, with D perhaps matching TRBD1 (6 bases). Trimming shortened V by 5 bases and J by 9 bases, and 14 bases separated the two germline ends. The CDR3 has 12 amino acids. The germline V gene encodes CDR1 MNHNY and CDR2 SVGAGI (reference sequence). The CDR3 spells CASSNDPRGQYF. The CDR3 bases are TGTGCCAGCAGTAACGACCCCAGGGGGCAGTACTTC.

The V and J genes are TRBV7-8 and TRBJ2-5; D is tentatively TRBD1 or TRBD2 (5 bases each). Germline CDR1 is SGHVS and CDR2 is FQNEAQ. Trimming left V 4 bases short and J 3 bases short, with 12 bases between. The CDR3 consists of 14 residues. CDR3: CASSSSGREETQYF. The CDR3 region has the DNA TGTGCCAGCAGCTCAAGCGGCAGGGAAGAGACCCAGTACTTC.

This clonotype was counted at least ten times. The gene calls are TRBV4-1 and TRBJ1-1; tentatively, D is TRBD1 (6 bases). Trimming pared 2 bases from V and 0 bases from J, leaving 13 bases between. Germline V CDR1 and CDR2: MGHRA, YSYEKL. The CDR3 runs to 16 residues. CDR3 residues: CASSQQTGLMNTEAFF. CDR3 nucleotides: TGCGCCAGCAGCCAACAGACAGGCCTCATGAACACTGAAGCTTTCTTT.

The CDR3 nucleotides are TGCAGTGCTAGCCCGACAGAAAGAGATGAAGCTTTCTTT. This codes for CSASPTERDEAFF. The rearrangement uses TRBV20-1 and TRBJ1-1, with D tentatively TRBD1 (5 bases). CDR3 length: 13 amino acids. In germline, CDR1 is DFQATT, CDR2 SNEGSKA (reference sequence). The germline V and J ends were trimmed by 3 bases and 7 bases, with 15 bases remaining between them.

The sample holds a few counts of this clonotype. The gene calls are TRBV5-1 and TRBJ2-7; 8 nucleotides agree with TRBD1. This CDR3 comprises 16 residues. Germline lookup yields CDR1 SGHRS and CDR2 YFSETQ. With V trimmed by 4 bases and J by 0 bases, 9 bases remained unmatched. Written as DNA, the CDR3 is TGCGCCAGCAGCCTACTCGGGACAGGACTCTCCTACGAGCAGTACTTC. The encoded protein is CASSLLGTGLSYEQYF.

This clonotype was detected many times. The chain combines TRBV7-8 with TRBJ2-5; D is possibly TRBD2 (5 bases). Per germline, CDR1 SGHVS and CDR2 FQNEAQ. Trimming left V 2 bases short and J 6 bases short, with 7 bases between. This CDR3 comprises 12 residues. The CDR3 here is CASSLSGKTQYF. CDR3 sequence (DNA): TGTGCCAGCAGCTTATCGGGGAAGACCCAGTACTTC.

This clonotype was detected a few times. The chain carries TRBV5-4 and TRBJ2-7; TRBD2 matches at 12 bases. Germline values: CDR1 SGHNT, CDR2 YYREEE (reference sequence). Losses at the gene ends were 0 bases for V and 4 bases for J; bases not matched to a gene: 5. This CDR3 is 16 amino acids long. CDR3 in DNA: TGTGCCAGCAGCTTGGGGACTAGCGGGGAATTTTACGAGCAGTACTTC. This gives the protein CASSLGTSGEFYEQYF. Full variable domain (remainder filled in from reference TRBV5-4 and TRBJ2-7): ETGVTQSPTHLIKTRGQQVTLRCSSQSGHNTVSWYQQALGQGPQFIFQYYREEENGRGNFPPRFSGLQFPNYSSELNVNALELDDSALYLCASSLGTSGEFYEQYFGPGTRLTVT.

This clonotype was found a few times. The V call is TRBV3-1, the J call TRBJ2-7; TRBD1 matches at 9 bases. CDR1 is LGHDT and CDR2 is YNNKEL in the germline V gene (reference sequence). The length of the CDR3 is 15 residues. Trimming took 1 base from V and 1 from J; bases not matched to a gene: 2. The CDR3: CASSQGGTGSYEQYF. DNA for the CDR3: TGTGCCAGCAGCCAAGGGGGGACAGGGTCCTACGAGCAGTACTTC.

This clonotype was detected a few times. The J gene is TRBJ2-1, the V gene TRBV2, with D possibly TRBD2 on 6 matching bases. Germline CDR1 reads SNHLY; CDR2 reads FYNNEI. Trimming took off 7 bases at V and 1 base at J, with 14 bases between the two ends. This CDR3 is 15 amino acids long. CDR3 nucleotide sequence: TGTGCCAGCATAGGAAGCGGGTCGTCCTACAATGAGCAGTTCTTC. Encoded protein: CASIGSGSSYNEQFF.

The chain has TRBV20-1 and TRBJ1-1; D uncertain. V was clipped by 6 bases and J by 2 bases, with 25 bases between them. This CDR3 has 17 amino acids. The germline V gene has CDR1 DFQATT and CDR2 SNEGSKA (reference sequence). CDR3 loop: CSALRWAERGYNTEAFF. The CDR3, as DNA: TGCAGTGCGCTTCGATGGGCCGAACGGGGATACAACACTGAAGCTTTCTTT.

This clonotype was seen only a few times. The chain couples TRBV4-2 to TRBJ1-1, with D perhaps matching TRBD1 (5 bases). Germline V gives CDR1 LGHNA, CDR2 YNFKEQ. This CDR3 region has 13 residues. Deletions cut 1 base from V and 6 bases from J, with 9 bases between. The CDR3 spells CASSQAGSSEAFF. CDR3 bases: TGTGCCAGCAGCCAAGCAGGGTCGTCTGAAGCTTTCTTT.

The chain has TRBV9 and TRBJ2-3; D unclear. The germline gives CDR1 SGDLS, CDR2 YYNGEE. V lost 0 bases and J lost 2, with 13 bases in between. This CDR3 is built from 16 residues. The CDR3 is CASSVGSSTSTDTQYF. The CDR3 DNA is TGTGCCAGCAGCGTAGGGTCCTCAACCTCCACAGATACGCAGTATTTT.

CDR3 DNA: TGTGCCAGCAGTTCGCCTCGGTCCTCCTACGAGCAGTACTTC. This sequence encodes CASSSPRSSYEQYF. This chain joins TRBV27 and TRBJ2-7; D is unclear. The CDR3 contains 14 residues. CDR1 and CDR2 from the germline V gene are MNHEY and SMNVEV (reference sequence). Trimming stripped 4 bases from V and 0 bases from J, with 10 bases between.

This clonotype was picked up many times. This chain uses TRBV7-9 with TRBJ2-2; 8 positions match TRBD2. The CDR3 totals 12 residues. The germline V gene encodes CDR1 SEHNR and CDR2 FQNEAQ (reference sequence). V dropped 5 bases and J dropped 10; count of bases not matched to a gene: 3. This CDR3 is CASSRGGSELFF. For the CDR3, the DNA is TGTGCCAGCAGCCGGGGGGGATCGGAGCTGTTTTTT.

This clonotype was detected a few times. V usage is TRBV3-1 and J usage is TRBJ1-1; tentatively, D is TRBD1 (5 bases). The V gene's germline CDR1 is LGHDT and CDR2 YNNKEL (reference sequence). V lost 5 bases, J lost 5 bases, and 15 bases lay in between. The CDR3 loop spans 14 amino acids. The CDR3 sequence: CASSAGGGRTEAFF. DNA for the CDR3: TGTGCCAGCAGCGCGGGCGGGGGTCGGACTGAAGCTTTCTTT.

The J gene is TRBJ2-2, the V gene TRBV6-1; D gene ambiguous. Trimming cost V 8 bases and J 0 bases, with 7 bases left between them. This CDR3 has 13 residues. CDR1 is MNHNS and CDR2 is SASEGT in the germline V gene. The CDR3 sequence: CASLQPNTGELFF. In DNA, the CDR3 is TGTGCCAGCTTACAGCCGAACACCGGGGAGCTGTTTTTT.

The chain is built from TRBV29-1 and TRBJ1-2; 8 positions match TRBD1. V dropped 1 base and J dropped 7; count of bases not matched to a gene: 5. The CDR3 has 13 amino acids. Germline CDR1 SQVTM, CDR2 ANQGSEA. The DNA for the CDR3 is TGCAGCGTTGAAGGGCAGGGGGCGACTGGCTACACCTTC. This sequence encodes CSVEGQGATGYTF.

This clonotype has at least ten counts. The V and J genes are TRBV6-1 and TRBJ1-1; a possible D gene is TRBD1 (5 bases). Trimming took off 6 bases at V and 1 base at J, with 15 bases between the two ends. The CDR3 runs to 15 residues. The germline V gene encodes CDR1 MNHNS and CDR2 SASEGT. Here the CDR3 DNA reads TGTGCCAGCAGAGAGGGGCAGGGATGGAACACTGAAGCTTTCTTT. This encodes CASREGQGWNTEAFF.

There are a few counts of this clonotype. J is TRBJ1-4 and V is TRBV7-2, with a tentative D call TRBD1 (5 bases). Deletions cut 5 bases from V and 7 bases from J, with 17 bases between. Germline V CDR1 and CDR2: SGHTA, FQGNSA. This CDR3 region has 15 residues. For the CDR3, the DNA is TGTGCCAGCAGCCCCGAGATGGGGCCGGGTGAAAAACTGTTTTTT. Translation: CASSPEMGPGEKLFF.

This clonotype was recorded many times. V is TRBV7-2 and J is TRBJ2-7; 8 bases line up with TRBD2. With 4 bases clipped from V and 3 bases from J, the junction kept 5 bases outside the gene matches. Germline CDR1 and CDR2: SGHTA and FQGNSA. The CDR3 runs to 14 residues. CDR3 residues: CASSYGGGLYEQYF. The DNA for the CDR3 is TGTGCCAGCAGCTACGGGGGGGGGCTCTACGAGCAGTACTTC.

The V and J genes are TRBV29-1 and TRBJ1-1; D remains unclear. The CDR3 consists of 14 residues. The ends were cut back, 0 bases at V and 1 base at J, with 9 bases in the middle. Germline-derived CDR1 and CDR2 are SQVTM and ANQGSEA. DNA for the CDR3: TGCAGCGTTGAAGATTGGGTTAAGAACACTGAAGCTTTCTTT. Its translation: CSVEDWVKNTEAFF.

The CDR3 loop is CASSPTWGNSPLHF. The DNA of the CDR3 is TGTGCCAGCAGTCCCACCTGGGGGAATTCACCCCTCCACTTT. The chain uses TRBV28 and TRBJ1-6; a possible D gene is TRBD1 (5 bases). The germline V gene encodes CDR1 MDHEN and CDR2 SYDVKM. The CDR3 is 14 amino acids. V lost 5 bases and J lost 7, with 12 bases in between.